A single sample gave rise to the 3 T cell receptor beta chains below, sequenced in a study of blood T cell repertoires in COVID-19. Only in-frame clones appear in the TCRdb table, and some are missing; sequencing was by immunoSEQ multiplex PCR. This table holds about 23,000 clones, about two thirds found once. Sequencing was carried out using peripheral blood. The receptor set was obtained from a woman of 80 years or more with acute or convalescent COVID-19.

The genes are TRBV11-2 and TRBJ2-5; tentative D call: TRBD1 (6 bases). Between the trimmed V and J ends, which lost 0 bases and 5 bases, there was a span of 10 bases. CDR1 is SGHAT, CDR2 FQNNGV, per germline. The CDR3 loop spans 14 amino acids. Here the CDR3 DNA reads TGTGCCAGCAGCTTAGACAGGGGATGGGAGACCCAGTACTTC. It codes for CASSLDRGWETQYF.

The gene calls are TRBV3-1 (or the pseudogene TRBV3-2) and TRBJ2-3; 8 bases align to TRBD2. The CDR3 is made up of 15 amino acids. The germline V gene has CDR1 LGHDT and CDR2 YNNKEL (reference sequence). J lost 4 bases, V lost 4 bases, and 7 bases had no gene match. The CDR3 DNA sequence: TGTGCCAGCAGCCTAGGCGGGAGGTCAGCAGATACGCAGTATTTT. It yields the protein CASSLGGRSADTQYF.

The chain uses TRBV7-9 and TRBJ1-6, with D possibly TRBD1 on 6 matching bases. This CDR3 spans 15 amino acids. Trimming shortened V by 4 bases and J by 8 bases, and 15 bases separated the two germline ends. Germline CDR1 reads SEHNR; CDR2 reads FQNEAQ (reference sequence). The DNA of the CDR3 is TGTGCCAGCAGCTCTACTCAGGGGCTCCATTCACCCCTCCACTTT. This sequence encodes CASSSTQGLHSPLHF.